These 22 T cell receptor beta chains originate from one sample sequenced in a study of spatial heterogeneity in lung cancer. TCRdb reprocessed the 5' RACE reads via MiXCR and lists one record per CDR3 protein. The data contain more than 80,000 distinct CDR3 sequences, more than 10% of them seen just once; the ten biggest clones take up more than 40%. This sample's time point: sample taken at primary tumor resection. Sample: PBMCs, taken at surgery. Receptors originate from a male donor with early-stage non-small cell lung cancer.

This sequence joins TRBV29-1 and TRBJ2-5, with D hard to call. Germline V lookup: CDR1 SQVTM, CDR2 ANQGSEA. The CDR3 consists of 12 residues. The V and J ends lost 5 bases and 1 base respectively, with 8 bases between them. The CDR3 region is CSVTAFQETQYF. For the CDR3, the DNA is TGCAGCGTTACAGCGTTCCAAGAGACCCAGTACTTC. The full variable domain, completed using reference TRBV29-1 and TRBJ2-5, is SAVISQKPSRDICQRGTSLTIQCQVDSQVTMMFWYRQQPGQSLTLIATANQGSEATYESGFVIDKFPISRPNLTFSTLTVSNMSPEDSSIYLCSVTAFQETQYFGPGTRLLVL.

In its sample, this clonotype was seen a few times. J is TRBJ1-1 and V is TRBV27; no reliable D call. V lost 5 bases, J lost 5 bases, and 21 bases lay in between. Looked up from germline, CDR1 is MNHEY and CDR2 is SMNVEV (reference sequence). CDR3 length equals 16 residues. The CDR3 protein is CASSALRTSHVTEAFF. CDR3 nucleotide sequence: TGTGCCAGCAGTGCCCTCAGGACTTCCCATGTAACTGAAGCTTTCTTT.

This clonotype was picked up many times. The rearrangement links TRBV5-1 to TRBJ2-5, with D possibly matching TRBD1 (7 bases). CDR1 and CDR2 from the germline V gene are SGHRS and YFSETQ. The germline V and J ends were trimmed by 6 bases and 3 bases, with 12 bases remaining between them. This CDR3 is built from 13 residues. CDR3 sequence reads: CASTRRGEETQYF. In DNA, the CDR3 is TGCGCCAGCACCCGCAGGGGGGAAGAGACCCAGTACTTC.

This clonotype came up a few times. V usage is TRBV9 and J usage is TRBJ1-1; no clear D gene. Trimming removed 0 bases at V and 1 base at J, with 7 bases between. CDR1 is SGDLS, CDR2 YYNGEE, per germline. The CDR3 is 14 amino acids. For the CDR3, the DNA is TGTGCCAGCAGCGTAGCCAGTGAGAACACTGAAGCTTTCTTT. Its protein product is CASSVASENTEAFF.

This clonotype was observed a few times. The chain couples TRBV5-1 to TRBJ1-2, with 7 nucleotides matching TRBD1. CDR3 length: 14 amino acids. Germline CDR1 reads SGHRS; CDR2 reads YFSETQ. Trimming removed 5 bases from V and 6 bases from J; junction bases left unmatched: 10. The CDR3 sequence: CASRAGTEVDGYTF. In nucleotides, the CDR3 is TGCGCCAGCAGGGCCGGGACAGAGGTCGATGGCTACACCTTC.

The chain combines TRBV19 with TRBJ2-2; 8 nucleotides agree with TRBD1. Germline V lookup: CDR1 LNHDA, CDR2 SQIVND (reference sequence). The CDR3 runs 14 residues. Losses at the gene ends were 7 bases for V and 7 bases for J; bases not matched to a gene: 8. CDR3 in amino acids: CASTLPGGIGELFF. Written as DNA, the CDR3 is TGTGCCAGTACCCTGCCAGGGGGCATCGGGGAGCTGTTTTTT.

The genes are TRBV25-1 and TRBJ2-7; weak D call: TRBD1 (6 bases). The CDR3 is 12 amino acids. The germline V and J ends were trimmed by 6 bases and 5 bases, with 11 bases remaining between them. Germline V gene sequence: CDR1 MGHDK, CDR2 SYGVNS. The CDR3: CASRRTADEQYF. The CDR3 coding sequence is TGTGCCAGCAGAAGGACAGCAGACGAGCAGTACTTC.

This chain uses TRBV3-1 with TRBJ2-1, with 7 bases that match TRBD2. Losses at the gene ends were 0 bases for V and 11 bases for J; bases not matched to a gene: 10. Germline-derived CDR1 and CDR2 are LGHDT and YNNKEL (reference sequence). This CDR3 comprises 15 residues. The CDR3 DNA is TGTGCCAGCAGCCAAGATCTGCTTACGGGGGGAAAGCAGTTCTTC. It translates to CASSQDLLTGGKQFF.

CDR3 region: CASSPTRDRGYEQYF. The DNA of the CDR3 is TGTGCCAGCAGTCCTACCCGGGACAGGGGTTACGAGCAGTACTTC. V is TRBV28 and J is TRBJ2-7; 10 positions agree with TRBD1. Looked up from germline, CDR1 is MDHEN and CDR2 is SYDVKM. V gave up 5 bases and J gave up 4 bases; unmatched junction bases: 8. The CDR3 has 15 amino acids.

This clonotype has more than one count but fewer than ten. The chain couples TRBV20-1 to TRBJ2-7, with D possibly being TRBD1 (5 bases). V was cut by 3 bases and J by 3 bases, with 12 bases left in between. This CDR3 region has 13 residues. Germline-derived CDR1 and CDR2 are DFQATT and SNEGSKA (reference sequence). CDR3 DNA sequence: TGCAGTGCTAGGCCCCACGACAGCTACGAGCAGTACTTC. This codes for CSARPHDSYEQYF.

This clonotype came up a few times. Written as DNA, the CDR3 is TGTGCCAGCAGGATAAGGGGGAACACTGAAGCTTTCTTT. Translated, it gives CASRIRGNTEAFF. The V call is TRBV6-5, the J call TRBJ1-1, with D tentatively TRBD1 (5 bases). Trimming removed 6 bases from V and 1 base from J, with 9 bases in between. The length of the CDR3 is 13 residues. Germline V lookup: CDR1 MNHEY, CDR2 SVGAGI.

The rearrangement joins TRBV3-1 to TRBJ2-1; D not resolved. Germline CDR1 is LGHDT and CDR2 is YNNKEL (reference sequence). The germline V and J ends were trimmed by 3 bases and 8 bases, with 5 bases remaining between them. The CDR3 loop spans 11 amino acids. The CDR3 reads CASSQFDEQFF. The CDR3 DNA is TGTGCCAGCAGCCAGTTTGATGAGCAGTTCTTC.

This clonotype was detected many times. This chain uses TRBV29-1 with TRBJ2-7; 7 nucleotides align to TRBD1. The junction had 6 bases not matched to a gene; V was cut back by 4 bases and J by 3 bases. The CDR3 contains 13 residues. Germline assignment: CDR1 SQVTM and CDR2 ANQGSEA. CDR3: CSVAGTAGYEQYF. For the CDR3, the DNA is TGCAGCGTTGCGGGGACAGCAGGCTACGAGCAGTACTTC.

J is TRBJ2-2 and V is TRBV12-5; 8 bases fit TRBD1. Germline trimming cut 6 bases from V and 5 bases from J; bases unmatched to any gene: 5. The CDR3 runs 14 residues. Germline V gene lookup returns CDR1 LGHNT and CDR2 FRNRAP. The CDR3 nucleotides read TGTGCTAGTGGCCCCGGACAGGGTACCGGGGAGCTGTTTTTT. This translates into CASGPGQGTGELFF.

This clonotype showed up just a few times. The CDR3 sequence: CSARRNTEAFF. CDR3 in DNA: TGCAGTGCTAGAAGGAACACTGAAGCTTTCTTT. The chain is built from TRBV20-1 and TRBJ1-1; D unresolved. CDR1 DFQATT and CDR2 SNEGSKA come from the germline V gene (reference sequence). The CDR3 loop spans 11 amino acids. V lost 2 bases and J lost 1, with 2 bases in between.

This rearrangement joins TRBV7-9 to TRBJ2-5; D possibly matches TRBD1 or TRBD2 (5 bases each). Germline CDR1 SEHNR, CDR2 FQNEAQ (reference sequence). V lost 6 bases and J 3 bases, leaving 23 bases between the germline ends. The CDR3 extends over 17 amino acids. The CDR3 bases are TGTGCCAGCAGTCAACCTTCCTTGGGACGCCAAAAAGAGACCCAGTACTTC. It codes for CASSQPSLGRQKETQYF.

The rearrangement uses TRBV7-2 and TRBJ2-5, with 9 positions matching TRBD2. Germline V gene data show CDR1 as SGHTA and CDR2 as FQGNSA. The CDR3 loop spans 22 amino acids. The V and J ends lost 1 base and 5 bases, in that order; junction bases with no gene match: 26. The CDR3: CASSLVVTSGYLREGPSETQYF. CDR3 in DNA: TGTGCCAGCAGCTTAGTCGTGACTAGCGGATATCTTCGGGAAGGGCCGAGTGAGACCCAGTACTTC.

The chain recombines TRBV15 with TRBJ2-5; possibly TRBD1 for D (5 bases). The CDR3 extends over 16 amino acids. CDR1 and CDR2 (germline): LNHNV, YYDKDF (reference sequence). Trimming stripped 5 bases from V and 1 base from J, with 17 bases between. The CDR3 sequence is CATSVLASGFQETQYF. Written as DNA, the CDR3 is TGTGCCACCAGCGTCCTCGCCTCAGGGTTCCAAGAGACCCAGTACTTC. Supplemented by reference TRBV15 and TRBJ2-5, the full variable domain reads DAMVIQNPRYQVTQFGKPVTLSCSQTLNHNVMYWYQQKSSQAPKLLFHYYDKDFNNEADTPDNFQSRRPNTSFCFLDIRSPGLGDTAMYLCATSVLASGFQETQYFGPGTRLLVL.

In its sample, this clonotype was seen many times. The V and J genes are TRBV7-9 and TRBJ2-5; 10 nucleotides line up with TRBD1. From germline, CDR1 is SEHNR and CDR2 FQNEAQ (reference sequence). The CDR3 extends over 16 amino acids. J lost 4 bases, V lost 5 bases, and 10 bases had no gene match. In nucleotides, the CDR3 is TGTGCCAGCAGCGGAAGGGACAGGGGTTGGGGAGAGACCCAGTACTTC. Protein sequence: CASSGRDRGWGETQYF.

This clonotype was recorded at least ten times. The chain is built from TRBV10-3 and TRBJ2-5, with D unresolved. Trimming pared 11 bases from V and 5 bases from J, leaving 12 bases between. Looked up from germline, CDR1 is ENHRY and CDR2 is SYGVKD. The CDR3 covers 11 residues. As DNA, the CDR3 is TGTGCCGTTGGGGAAGGGGAGACCCAGTACTTC. This sequence encodes CAVGEGETQYF.

CDR3 loop: CSVEGVFGQGVQETQYF. The CDR3 DNA reads TGCAGCGTTGAAGGCGTATTCGGACAGGGGGTCCAAGAGACCCAGTACTTC. The chain employs TRBV29-1 and TRBJ2-5; TRBD1 aligns across 10 bases. V lost 1 base to trimming and J lost 1 base; unmatched junction nucleotides: 9. CDR3 size: 17 residues. CDR1 and CDR2 from the germline V gene are SQVTM and ANQGSEA.

This clonotype was counted between two and nine times. The CDR3 is CASSLAEGPYEQYF. The CDR3 coding sequence is TGTGCCAGCAGCTTAGCGGAGGGGCCCTACGAGCAGTACTTC. This chain joins TRBV7-9 and TRBJ2-7; possible D gene TRBD2, 6 bases. The CDR3 spans 14 residues. Trimming pared 0 bases from V and 2 bases from J, leaving 8 bases between. The germline V gene encodes CDR1 SEHNR and CDR2 FQNEAQ (reference sequence).